A single sample is the source of the 13 T cell receptor beta chains below, sequenced in a study of cytomegalovirus exposure and HLA in healthy donors. It was with 60 Vbeta and 13 Jbeta primers that the PCR ran. Some clones are missing from TCRdb's copy, which holds only in-frame ones; the method was immunoSEQ multiplex PCR. The table shows 150,000 to 200,000 clones, with 84% occurring only once. Material for sequencing was PBMCs. These receptor sequences come from a girl aged 10 to 17 in good health and CMV-seropositive.

In this sample, this clone turned up once. The chain is built from TRBV7-8 and TRBJ2-1, with 7 bases aligning to TRBD2. The junction had 3 bases not matched to a gene; V was cut back by 3 bases and J by 1 base. Germline V gives CDR1 SGHVS, CDR2 FQNEAQ. The CDR3 is made up of 15 amino acids. CDR3 sequence: CASSFGGGSYNEQFF. CDR3 sequence (DNA): TGTGCCAGCAGCTTTGGCGGGGGTTCCTACAATGAGCAGTTCTTC.

The V gene is TRBV6-6, the J gene TRBJ2-5; perhaps TRBD1 as D (7 bases). CDR1 is MNHNY and CDR2 is SVGAGI in the germline V gene (reference sequence). The CDR3 has 15 residues. Trimming stripped 6 bases from V and 5 bases from J, with 19 bases between. For the CDR3, the DNA is TGTGCCAGCAGCCCTAAGGACAGGAGGGGGGAGACCCAGTACTTC. Its translation is CASSPKDRRGETQYF.

The chain links TRBV6-5 to TRBJ1-5, with D possibly matching TRBD1 (6 bases). Trimming cost V 6 bases and J 2 bases, with 11 bases left between them. The CDR3 sequence is 14 residues long. In germline, CDR1 is MNHEY, CDR2 SVGAGI. CDR3 DNA: TGTGCCAGCAGGGCAGGGGTAGGCAATCAGCCCCAGCATTTT. It yields the protein CASRAGVGNQPQHF.

V usage is TRBV10-3 and J usage is TRBJ1-2, with D possibly TRBD1 on 5 matching bases. Germline CDR1 ENHRY, CDR2 SYGVKD. The CDR3 is made up of 15 amino acids. The V gene lost 3 bases and the J gene lost 1 base, with 12 bases spanning the gap. CDR3 nucleotides: TGTGCCATCAGTGACCGGACGGGGGGTAACTATGGCTACACCTTC. Protein sequence: CAISDRTGGNYGYTF.

The V and J genes are TRBV19 and TRBJ2-7; 10 bases align to TRBD1. Germline V lookup: CDR1 LNHDA, CDR2 SQIVND (reference sequence). V dropped 4 bases and J dropped 5; count of bases not matched to a gene: 8. The CDR3 is 15 amino acids. The CDR3 protein is CASSRGQGEGDEQYF. Here the CDR3 DNA reads TGTGCCAGTAGTAGAGGACAGGGGGAAGGCGACGAGCAGTACTTC.

This chain links TRBV10-2 with TRBJ1-1, with no clear D. Germline V lookup: CDR1 WSHSY, CDR2 SAAADI. V dropped 3 bases and J dropped 0 bases, with 11 bases sitting between them. CDR3 length equals 15 residues. The CDR3 sequence: CASSDEVQMNTEAFF. The CDR3 region has the DNA TGCGCCAGCAGTGACGAGGTGCAAATGAACACTGAAGCTTTCTTT.

V gene TRBV5-5 combines with J gene TRBJ2-7, with TRBD2 matching over 11 bases. The V gene's germline CDR1 is SGHKS and CDR2 YYEKEE (reference sequence). This CDR3 region has 17 residues. After removal of 2 bases from V and 2 bases from J, the junction contained 9 bases not matched to a gene. The CDR3 protein is CASSLTSGGLPTYEQYF. CDR3 nucleotide sequence: TGTGCCAGCAGCTTAACTAGCGGGGGCCTCCCTACCTACGAGCAGTACTTC.

The rearrangement joins TRBV5-6 to TRBJ1-1, with TRBD1 as a possible D gene (6 bases). There are 13 residues in the CDR3. Germline lookup yields CDR1 SGHDT and CDR2 YYEEEE. V lost 0 bases and J 4 bases, leaving 7 bases between the germline ends. CDR3 in DNA: TGTGCCAGCAGCTTGGCACAGGGCACTGAAGCTTTCTTT. This translates into CASSLAQGTEAFF.

The rearrangement uses TRBV18 and TRBJ2-1, with TRBD1 matching over 7 bases. V lost 3 bases to trimming and J lost 7 bases; unmatched junction nucleotides: 0. The CDR3 extends over 12 amino acids. CDR1 KGHSH and CDR2 LQKENI come from the germline V gene. In nucleotides, the CDR3 is TGTGCCAGCTCACCGGACAGGAATGAGCAGTTCTTC. Amino acids: CASSPDRNEQFF.

This clone showed up just once. This chain connects TRBV19 to TRBJ1-1; D not certain. Germline CDR1 is LNHDA and CDR2 is SQIVND (reference sequence). This CDR3 region has 14 residues. V lost 7 bases and J 1 base, leaving 13 bases between the germline ends. This CDR3 is CASTLGGENTEAFF. For the CDR3, the DNA is TGTGCCAGTACCCTGGGAGGCGAGAACACTGAAGCTTTCTTT.

The rearrangement joins TRBV5-1 to TRBJ1-4; TRBD1 is a possible D gene (5 bases). Germline V gene data show CDR1 as SGHRS and CDR2 as YFSETQ. V was pared by 4 bases and J by 6 bases, with 13 bases between. The CDR3 loop spans 14 amino acids. As DNA, the CDR3 is TGCGCCAGCAGCCCTGCTTGGGGGGATGAAAAACTGTTTTTT. Protein: CASSPAWGDEKLFF.

This clone was seen more than once but under ten times. The J gene is TRBJ2-5, the V gene TRBV5-1, with D tentatively TRBD2 (5 bases). Germline CDR1 is SGHRS and CDR2 is YFSETQ. This CDR3 spans 14 amino acids. With 2 bases removed from V and 5 bases from J, the gap between germline ends came to 13 bases. The CDR3 sequence is CASSFWTEEETQYF. The CDR3 DNA is TGCGCCAGCAGCTTTTGGACGGAGGAGGAGACCCAGTACTTC.

The chain couples TRBV29-1 to TRBJ2-7, with TRBD1 matching 10 bases. CDR3 length equals 16 residues. Germline V gives CDR1 SQVTM, CDR2 ANQGSEA. Trimming removed 3 bases from V and 3 bases from J; junction bases left unmatched: 11. The CDR3 loop reads CSVELTGDRGLYEQYF. The CDR3 bases are TGCAGCGTTGAGCTGACAGGGGACAGGGGTCTCTACGAGCAGTACTTC.